The 27 T cell receptor beta chains listed next were all sequenced from one sample in a study of beta chain features in type 1 diabetes. Notes on the study in general: Among all four CD4+ subsets, Type 1 diabetes patients had TCRB CDR3s that were moderately but significantly shorter.

These TCRs are of unknown antigen specificity. Expressed TCRB transcripts got sequenced, as all isolated RNA was reverse transcribed. Clones were read by immunoSEQ multiplex PCR, and TCRdb kept only the in-frame ones, dropping some. The sample has a few hundred thousand clones, about 13% seen once. The sequenced sample was naive CD4+ T cells from blood. The receptors come from a young woman with type 1 diabetes.

In its sample, this clone was seen a few times. This chain uses TRBV18 with TRBJ2-1; 13 bases line up with TRBD2. Germline V gene lookup returns CDR1 KGHSH and CDR2 LQKENI. The CDR3 is 16 amino acids. The junction had 7 bases not matched to a gene; V was cut back by 6 bases and J by 5 bases. The CDR3 protein is CASSPTGLAGNNEQFF. CDR3 in DNA: TGTGCCAGCTCGCCCACGGGACTAGCGGGGAACAATGAGCAGTTCTTC.

The chain has TRBV7-9 and TRBJ2-1, with a weak D call TRBD2 (8 bases). Germline values: CDR1 SEHNR, CDR2 FQNEAQ (reference sequence). The V end lost 3 bases, the J end lost 5 bases, and 14 bases lay between the germline ends. This CDR3 contains 15 residues. The CDR3 DNA sequence: TGTGCCAGCAGCTTGACAGGGACTAGGGACAATGAGCAGTTCTTC. It encodes CASSLTGTRDNEQFF.

This sequence joins TRBV18 and TRBJ1-4; 11 bases align to TRBD1. Trimming removed 1 base from V and 7 bases from J; junction bases left unmatched: 2. The germline gives CDR1 KGHSH, CDR2 LQKENI. The CDR3 consists of 15 residues. The CDR3 here is CASSPLGTGGEKLFF. In nucleotides, the CDR3 is TGTGCCAGCTCACCACTTGGGACAGGGGGTGAAAAACTGTTTTTT.

The rearrangement joins TRBV18 to TRBJ1-5; D perhaps matches TRBD1 (5 bases). V gave up 8 bases and J gave up 0 bases, with 17 bases separating them. The CDR3 is 16 residues long. CDR1 and CDR2 from the germline V gene are KGHSH and LQKENI. The CDR3, as DNA: TGTGCCAGCCGGGAGGGACCGGGGAATAGCAATCAGCCCCAGCATTTT. It specifies CASREGPGNSNQPQHF.

This clone has more than one count but fewer than ten. The chain combines TRBV28 with TRBJ2-1; no reliable D call. The V and J ends lost 2 bases and 2 bases respectively, with 4 bases between them. The CDR3 extends over 13 amino acids. The V gene's germline CDR1 is MDHEN and CDR2 SYDVKM. CDR3 in DNA: TGTGCCAGCAGTTTACGCGCCTACAATGAGCAGTTCTTC. Its translation is CASSLRAYNEQFF.

This clone has only a few counts. The chain employs TRBV4-3 and TRBJ2-2; 7 bases align to TRBD1. The CDR3 covers 16 residues. Germline CDR1 is LGHNA and CDR2 is YSLEER. With 4 bases clipped from V and 7 bases from J, the junction kept 12 bases outside the gene matches. The CDR3 is CASSLEGAPWGGELFF. As DNA, the CDR3 is TGCGCCAGCAGCCTAGAGGGGGCGCCCTGGGGCGGGGAGCTGTTTTTT.

A few counts support this clone. The chain has TRBV5-6 and TRBJ1-1, with D uncertain. The CDR3 runs to 13 residues. The V end was cut by 1 base, the J end by 1 base, with 5 bases between. Germline CDR1 SGHDT, CDR2 YYEEEE. This chain's CDR3 is CASSLSQNTEAFF. DNA of the CDR3: TGTGCCAGCAGCTTGAGCCAGAACACTGAAGCTTTCTTT.

This sequence joins TRBV28 and TRBJ2-5; 8 bases map to TRBD1. The CDR3 consists of 15 residues. Germline V gene sequence: CDR1 MDHEN, CDR2 SYDVKM. V gave up 8 bases and J gave up 10 bases; unmatched junction bases: 18. CDR3 sequence: CASSFRDRLIGSQYF. CDR3 sequence (DNA): TGTGCCAGCTCTTTCAGGGACAGGTTGATAGGTAGCCAGTACTTC.

The rearrangement joins TRBV29-1 to TRBJ2-2; TRBD2 matches at 8 bases. The V gene end was trimmed by 4 bases and the J gene end by 5 bases; junction bases not matched to a gene: 6. The V gene's germline CDR1 is SQVTM and CDR2 ANQGSEA. CDR3 length equals 14 residues. CDR3 nucleotide sequence: TGCAGCGTTGTTACCGGGACTAGAACCGGGGAGCTGTTTTTT. Protein product: CSVVTGTRTGELFF.

The V and J genes are TRBV7-2 and TRBJ2-1, with D maybe TRBD2 (6 bases). This CDR3 is 13 amino acids long. Trimming took off 9 bases at V and 1 base at J, with 10 bases between the two ends. CDR1 and CDR2 (germline): SGHTA, FQGNSA. The CDR3 here is CASVAASYNEQFF. CDR3 coding DNA: TGTGCCAGTGTAGCGGCTTCCTACAATGAGCAGTTCTTC.

The rearrangement joins TRBV6-5 to TRBJ2-3; D is unresolved. CDR3 length equals 14 residues. V shed 2 bases and J shed 4 bases, with 10 bases lying between them. The V gene's germline CDR1 is MNHEY and CDR2 SVGAGI. DNA for the CDR3: TGTGCCAGCAGTTACGGTCCGGGTTCAGATACGCAGTATTTT. Translating it yields CASSYGPGSDTQYF.

The chain carries TRBV27 and TRBJ1-1; tentative D call: TRBD1 (6 bases). Germline-derived CDR1 and CDR2 are MNHEY and SMNVEV (reference sequence). This CDR3 is 15 amino acids long. Trimming cost V 4 bases and J 3 bases, with 15 bases left between them. The CDR3 is CASSSRGRLDTEAFF. The CDR3 region has the DNA TGTGCCAGCAGTTCCAGGGGCCGCCTGGACACTGAAGCTTTCTTT.

The chain joins TRBV5-1 to TRBJ1-1, with D unresolved. The CDR3 contains 14 residues. Germline lookup yields CDR1 SGHRS and CDR2 YFSETQ. Trimming removed 4 bases from V and 1 base from J, with 11 bases in between. The CDR3 nucleotides read TGCGCCAGCAGCCACGCCACGGGGAACACTGAAGCTTTCTTT. It is translated as CASSHATGNTEAFF.

This clone showed up just a few times. The chain's CDR3 is CASSVRGQGYPNEQYF. The CDR3 DNA reads TGTGCCAGCAGCGTGAGGGGACAGGGTTATCCCAACGAGCAGTACTTC. The rearrangement uses TRBV9 and TRBJ2-7; 9 positions agree with TRBD1. V was pared by 2 bases and J by 5 bases, with 11 bases of the junction left unmatched. The CDR3 is 16 amino acids. Germline-derived CDR1 and CDR2 are SGDLS and YYNGEE.

This chain links TRBV2 with TRBJ2-7, with TRBD2 matching 7 bases. Germline trimming cut 6 bases from V and 3 bases from J; bases unmatched to any gene: 14. The CDR3 sequence is 16 residues long. The V gene's germline CDR1 is SNHLY and CDR2 FYNNEI. The CDR3 DNA sequence: TGTGCCAGCAGATCCCTTTCTCTAGCGGTACTCTACGAGCAGTACTTC. Translation gives CASRSLSLAVLYEQYF.

This chain uses TRBV29-1 with TRBJ1-3; 7 positions match TRBD1. With 7 bases clipped from V and 4 bases from J, the junction kept 10 bases outside the gene matches. The CDR3 loop spans 14 amino acids. Germline V CDR1 and CDR2: SQVTM, ANQGSEA. The CDR3 here is CSALQGFSGNTIYF. The CDR3 DNA sequence: TGCAGCGCACTACAGGGGTTCTCCGGAAACACCATATATTTT.

The CDR3 coding sequence is TGTGCCAGCAGCCGAGCAGGGGGATTGTACACTGAAGCTTTCTTT. Translating gives CASSRAGGLYTEAFF. The rearrangement links TRBV14 to TRBJ1-1; TRBD1 agrees at 7 bases. Unmatched junction bases numbered 8, after V lost 4 bases and J lost 3 bases. The CDR3 runs to 15 residues. Germline values: CDR1 SGHDN, CDR2 FVKESK. Together with reference TRBV14 and TRBJ1-1, the CDR3 gives the full variable domain: EAGVTQFPSHSVIEKGQTVTLRCDPISGHDNLYWYRRVMGKEIKFLLHFVKESKQDESGMPNNRFLAERTGGTYSTLKVQPAELEDSGVYFCASSRAGGLYTEAFFGQGTRLTVV.

This clone was counted a few times. V gene TRBV2 combines with J gene TRBJ1-1; maybe TRBD1 (5 bases). The CDR3 runs 14 residues. Germline V CDR1 and CDR2: SNHLY, FYNNEI. Trimming removed 8 bases from V and 3 bases from J, with 16 bases in between. The DNA of the CDR3 is TGTGCCAGCCAAGGTCTAGGGGTATACACTGAAGCTTTCTTT. Translated: CASQGLGVYTEAFF.

The table lists this clone with a few counts. V is TRBV5-1 and J is TRBJ2-5, with D unclear. Germline V CDR1 and CDR2: SGHRS, YFSETQ. The CDR3 runs to 14 residues. V gave up 4 bases and J gave up 5 bases, with 15 bases separating them. Here the CDR3 reads CASSQSQMVETQYF. The CDR3 region has the DNA TGCGCCAGCAGCCAGTCACAGATGGTTGAGACCCAGTACTTC.

The table lists this clone with a few counts. The chain is built from TRBV5-1 and TRBJ1-1; D gene unclear. The CDR3 loop spans 11 amino acids. V was trimmed by 0 bases and J by 7 bases, leaving 4 bases between them. Germline V gene data show CDR1 as SGHRS and CDR2 as YFSETQ. CDR3 sequence reads: CASSLAGEAFF. The DNA for the CDR3 is TGCGCCAGCAGCTTGGCAGGTGAAGCTTTCTTT.

This clone was recorded a few times. This chain links TRBV5-1 with TRBJ2-2; D not resolved. Trimming left V 0 bases short and J 3 bases short, with 6 bases between. The CDR3 contains 14 residues. Germline CDR1 reads SGHRS; CDR2 reads YFSETQ. Written as DNA, the CDR3 is TGCGCCAGCAGCTTGGATCCCGACACCGGGGAGCTGTTTTTT. Encoded protein: CASSLDPDTGELFF.

The chain is built from TRBV29-1 and TRBJ1-2; possibly TRBD1 for D (5 bases). Germline V CDR1 and CDR2: SQVTM, ANQGSEA. V was clipped by 1 base and J by 4 bases, with 25 bases between them. The CDR3 is 18 residues long. As DNA, the CDR3 is TGCAGCGTTGAAGGTTCGAATCGACAGCTCTTTTATGGCTATGGCTACACCTTC. Translation gives CSVEGSNRQLFYGYGYTF.

The chain employs TRBV19 and TRBJ2-1, with 12 bases matching TRBD2. In germline, CDR1 is LNHDA, CDR2 SQIVND (reference sequence). The trim removed 7 bases at V and 15 bases at J, leaving 7 bases unmatched. This CDR3 is 12 amino acids long. CDR3 sequence: CASTTSGRSLFF. The CDR3 bases are TGTGCCAGTACTACTAGCGGGAGGTCTCTGTTCTTC.

This chain links TRBV7-9 with TRBJ2-3, with 11 bases matching TRBD2. CDR3 length equals 19 residues. With V trimmed by 5 bases and J by 2 bases, 15 bases remained unmatched. The germline CDR1 and CDR2 sequences are SEHNR and FQNEAQ (reference sequence). CDR3 residues: CASSHSGGTSGGLTDTQYF. CDR3 sequence (DNA): TGTGCCAGCAGCCACTCTGGGGGGACTAGCGGAGGCCTCACAGATACGCAGTATTTT.

This clone was observed a few times. Within the sample, other DNA sequences also encode this same CDR3. CDR3 region: CASSLAGTDTQYF. The CDR3 bases are TGCGCCAGCAGCTTGGCGGGGACAGATACGCAGTATTTT. The chain carries TRBV5-1 and TRBJ2-3; D is perhaps TRBD2 (5 bases). The CDR3 extends over 13 amino acids. Germline V gene data show CDR1 as SGHRS and CDR2 as YFSETQ. The V gene lost 0 bases and the J gene lost 3 bases, with 5 bases spanning the gap.

This clone was counted between two and nine times. V is TRBV9 and J is TRBJ2-1; tentative D call: TRBD1 (6 bases). The CDR3 sequence is 13 residues long. Germline V lookup: CDR1 SGDLS, CDR2 YYNGEE. V lost 0 bases and J lost 10, with 11 bases in between. The CDR3 protein is CASSVAWGREQFF. The CDR3 DNA is TGTGCCAGCAGCGTAGCTTGGGGGCGGGAGCAGTTCTTC.

As for this clone: The same CDR3 arises from other DNA sequences in this sample as well. The CDR3 bases are TGTGCCAGCTCAACCGGGACAGGGGGATACAATGAGCAGTTCTTC. It encodes CASSTGTGGYNEQFF. The rearrangement uses TRBV18 and TRBJ2-1; 11 positions match TRBD1. Germline assignment: CDR1 KGHSH and CDR2 LQKENI. CDR3 length equals 15 residues. Trimming at V came to 5 bases and at J to 4 bases, leaving 4 bases not matched to a gene.